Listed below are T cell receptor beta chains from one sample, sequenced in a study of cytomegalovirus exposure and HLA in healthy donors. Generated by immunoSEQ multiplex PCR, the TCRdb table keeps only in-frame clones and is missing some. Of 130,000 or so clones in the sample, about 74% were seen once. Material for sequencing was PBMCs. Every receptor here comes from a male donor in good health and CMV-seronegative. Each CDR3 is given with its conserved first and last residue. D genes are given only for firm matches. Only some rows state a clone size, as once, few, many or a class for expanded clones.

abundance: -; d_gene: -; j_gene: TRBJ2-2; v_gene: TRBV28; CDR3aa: CASTVTGSFGELFF; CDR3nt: TGTGCCAGCACCGTGACAGGATCGTTCGGGGAGCTGTTTTTT
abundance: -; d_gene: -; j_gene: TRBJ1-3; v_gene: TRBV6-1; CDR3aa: CASSETPVGSWGNTIYF; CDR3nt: TGTGCCAGCAGTGAAACTCCTGTCGGTAGTTGGGGAAACACCATATATTTT
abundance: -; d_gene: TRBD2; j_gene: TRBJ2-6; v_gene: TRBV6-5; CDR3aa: CASTPGRAGANVLTF; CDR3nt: TGTGCCAGCACCCCAGGGAGGGCTGGGGCCAACGTCCTGACTTTC
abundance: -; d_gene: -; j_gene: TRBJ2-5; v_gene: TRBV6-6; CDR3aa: CASSYQGVQETQYF; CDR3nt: TGTGCCAGCAGTTACCAGGGCGTCCAAGAGACCCAGTACTTC
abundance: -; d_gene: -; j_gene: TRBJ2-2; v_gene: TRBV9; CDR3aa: CASSVAPGANTGELFF; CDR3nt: TGTGCCAGCAGCGTAGCCCCAGGGGCGAACACCGGGGAGCTGTTTTTT
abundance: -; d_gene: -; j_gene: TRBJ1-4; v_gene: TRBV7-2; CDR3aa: CASRRGSAGEKLFF; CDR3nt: TGTGCCAGCAGACGTGGTTCAGCGGGGGAAAAACTGTTTTTT
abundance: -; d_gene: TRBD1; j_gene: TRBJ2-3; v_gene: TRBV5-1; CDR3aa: CASSREGRGPVRETDTQYF; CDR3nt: TGCGCCAGCAGCCGAGAGGGCAGGGGGCCTGTACGGGAGACAGATACGCAGTATTTT
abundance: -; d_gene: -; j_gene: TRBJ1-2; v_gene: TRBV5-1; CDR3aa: CASSGESYGYTF; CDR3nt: TGCGCCAGCTCTGGGGAGTCGTATGGCTACACCTTC
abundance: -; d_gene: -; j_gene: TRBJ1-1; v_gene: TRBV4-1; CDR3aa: CASSQGRGGVTEAFF; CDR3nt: TGCGCCAGCAGCCAAGGTAGGGGAGGGGTCACTGAAGCTTTCTTT
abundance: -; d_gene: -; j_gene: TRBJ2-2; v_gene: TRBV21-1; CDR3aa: CASSKVLQGASTGELFF; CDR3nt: TGTGCCAGCAGCAAAGTCCTCCAGGGGGCTTCCACCGGGGAGCTGTTTTTT
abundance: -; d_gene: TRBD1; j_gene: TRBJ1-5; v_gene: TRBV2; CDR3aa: CASTPEGGRSDQPQHF; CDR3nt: TGTGCCAGCACCCCGGAAGGGGGCCGAAGCGATCAGCCCCAGCATTTT
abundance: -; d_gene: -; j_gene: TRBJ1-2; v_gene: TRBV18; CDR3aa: CASSPWEGDYGYTF; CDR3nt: TGTGCCAGCTCACCATGGGAGGGGGACTATGGCTACACCTTC
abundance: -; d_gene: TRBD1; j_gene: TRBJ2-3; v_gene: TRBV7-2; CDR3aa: CASAGTGAGDTQYF; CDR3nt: TGTGCCAGCGCCGGGACAGGGGCTGGAGATACGCAGTATTTT
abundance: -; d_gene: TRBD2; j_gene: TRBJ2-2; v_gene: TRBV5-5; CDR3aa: CASSLASSGLTGELFF; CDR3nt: TGTGCCAGCAGCTTGGCTTCTAGCGGGTTAACCGGGGAGCTGTTTTTT
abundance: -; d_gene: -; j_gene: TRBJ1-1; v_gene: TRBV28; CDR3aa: CASSFSVEAFF; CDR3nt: TGTGCCAGCAGTTTCTCGGTAGAAGCTTTCTTT
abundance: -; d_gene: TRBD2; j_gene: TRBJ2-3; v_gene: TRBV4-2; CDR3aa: CASSQDQRGRTDTQYF; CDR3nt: TGTGCCAGCAGCCAAGATCAGCGGGGGCGCACAGATACGCAGTATTTT
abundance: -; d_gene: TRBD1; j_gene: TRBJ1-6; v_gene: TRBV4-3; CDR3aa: CASSQEDDRGSYNSPLHF; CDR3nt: TGCGCCAGCAGCCAAGAAGATGACAGGGGATCCTATAATTCACCCCTCCACTTT
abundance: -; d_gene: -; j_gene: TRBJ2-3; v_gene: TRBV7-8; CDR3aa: CASSGPVGLAASTDTQYF; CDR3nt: TGTGCCAGCAGCGGGCCCGTGGGGTTAGCGGCAAGCACAGATACGCAGTATTTT
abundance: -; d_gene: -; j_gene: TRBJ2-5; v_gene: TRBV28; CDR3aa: CASSFRGETQYF; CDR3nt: TGTGCCAGCAGTTTCCGGGGGGAGACCCAGTACTTC
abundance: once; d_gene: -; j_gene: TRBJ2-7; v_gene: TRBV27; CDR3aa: CASKTTYEQYF; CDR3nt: TGTGCCAGCAAAACTACCTACGAGCAGTACTTC
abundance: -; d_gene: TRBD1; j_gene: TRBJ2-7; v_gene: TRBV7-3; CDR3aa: CASRPLDRGGYEQYF; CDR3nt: TGTGCCAGCAGACCATTGGACAGGGGAGGCTACGAGCAGTACTTC
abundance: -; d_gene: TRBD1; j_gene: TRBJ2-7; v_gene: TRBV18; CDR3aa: CASSHPGQGAYEQYF; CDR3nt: TGTGCCAGCTCACACCCGGGACAGGGGGCTTACGAGCAGTACTTC
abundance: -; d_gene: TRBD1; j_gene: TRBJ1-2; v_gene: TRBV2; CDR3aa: CASSEGLGQGYGYTF; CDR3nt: TGTGCCAGCAGCGAAGGGCTGGGACAGGGCTATGGCTACACCTTC
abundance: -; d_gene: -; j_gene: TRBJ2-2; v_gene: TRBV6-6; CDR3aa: CASTSHRAGELFF; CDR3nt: TGTGCCAGCACCTCCCATCGGGCCGGGGAGCTGTTTTTT
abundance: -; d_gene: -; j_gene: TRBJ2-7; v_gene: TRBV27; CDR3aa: CASSLYVGDSYEQYF; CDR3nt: TGTGCCAGCAGTTTATATGTCGGGGACTCCTACGAGCAGTACTTC
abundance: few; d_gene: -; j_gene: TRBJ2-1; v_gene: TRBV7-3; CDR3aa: CASSPTENEQFF; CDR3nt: TGTGCCAGCAGCCCGACAGAGAATGAGCAGTTCTTC
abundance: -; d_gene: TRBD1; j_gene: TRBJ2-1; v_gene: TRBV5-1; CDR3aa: CASSLSGTGALGSYNEQFF; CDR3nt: TGCGCCAGCAGCTTATCCGGGACAGGAGCGTTAGGGTCGTACAATGAGCAGTTCTTC
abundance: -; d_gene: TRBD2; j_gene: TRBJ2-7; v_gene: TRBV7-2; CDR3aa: CASSLVRGRRSEQYF; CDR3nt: TGTGCCAGCAGCTTAGTTCGCGGGAGGAGGAGTGAGCAGTACTTC
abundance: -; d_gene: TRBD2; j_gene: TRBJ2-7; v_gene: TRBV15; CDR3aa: CATMRSGGPWEQYF; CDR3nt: TGTGCCACCATGAGAAGCGGGGGGCCATGGGAGCAGTACTTC
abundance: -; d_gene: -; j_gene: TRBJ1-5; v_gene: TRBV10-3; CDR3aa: CAIRTGDSNQPQHF; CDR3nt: TGTGCCATCAGGACAGGTGATAGCAATCAGCCCCAGCATTTT
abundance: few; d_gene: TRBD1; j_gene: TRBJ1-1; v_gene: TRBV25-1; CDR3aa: CASSGYRGDTEAFF; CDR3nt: TGTGCCAGCAGTGGGTACAGGGGAGACACTGAAGCTTTCTTT
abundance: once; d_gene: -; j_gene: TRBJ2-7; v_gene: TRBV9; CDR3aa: CASSLRPAGYEQYF; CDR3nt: TGTGCCAGCAGCCTACGACCAGCGGGCTACGAGCAGTACTTC
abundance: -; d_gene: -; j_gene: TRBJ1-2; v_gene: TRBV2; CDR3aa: CASSERGPNYGYTF; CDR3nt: TGTGCCAGCAGTGAACGAGGGCCCAACTATGGCTACACCTTC
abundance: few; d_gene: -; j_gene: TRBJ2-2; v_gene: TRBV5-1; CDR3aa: CASSLDRPNTGELFF; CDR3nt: TGCGCCAGCAGCTTGGACAGGCCCAACACCGGGGAGCTGTTTTTT
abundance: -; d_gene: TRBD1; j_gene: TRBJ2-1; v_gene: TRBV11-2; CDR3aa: CASSLDRSLPGQGHYNEQFF; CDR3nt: TGTGCCAGCAGCTTAGATCGATCACTCCCGGGACAGGGACACTACAATGAGCAGTTCTTC
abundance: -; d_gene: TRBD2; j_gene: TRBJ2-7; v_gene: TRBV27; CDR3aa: CASSGHPRLGGYEQYF; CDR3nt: TGTGCCAGCAGTGGACATCCGAGGTTGGGAGGGTACGAGCAGTACTTC
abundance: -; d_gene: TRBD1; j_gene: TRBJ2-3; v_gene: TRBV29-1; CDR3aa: CSALTGGGDTQYF; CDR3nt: TGCAGCGCTTTAACAGGGGGCGGCGATACGCAGTATTTT
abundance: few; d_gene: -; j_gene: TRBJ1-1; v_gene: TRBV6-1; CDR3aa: CASRANVGAGTEAFF; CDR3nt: TGTGCCAGCAGGGCAAATGTGGGGGCTGGCACTGAAGCTTTCTTT
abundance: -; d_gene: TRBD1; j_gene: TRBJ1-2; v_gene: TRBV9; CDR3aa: CASSLRTGRGAYGYTF; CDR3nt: TGTGCCAGCAGCTTGAGGACAGGGAGAGGGGCCTATGGCTACACCTTC
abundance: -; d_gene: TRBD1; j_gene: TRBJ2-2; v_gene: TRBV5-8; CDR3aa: CASSTPPGTGTGELFF; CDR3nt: TGTGCCAGCAGCACTCCCCCCGGGACAGGGACCGGGGAGCTGTTTTTT
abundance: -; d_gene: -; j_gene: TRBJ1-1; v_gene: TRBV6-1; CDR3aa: CYTTGVNTEAFF; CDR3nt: TGCTACACAACGGGGGTAAACACTGAAGCTTTCTTT
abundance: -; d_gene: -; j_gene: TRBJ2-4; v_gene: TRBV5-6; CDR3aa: CASSLSVAKNIQYF; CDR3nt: TGTGCCAGCAGCTTGTCGGTAGCCAAAAACATTCAGTACTTC
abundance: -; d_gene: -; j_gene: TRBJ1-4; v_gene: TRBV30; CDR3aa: CAWSVNRVGEKLFF; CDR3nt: TGTGCCTGGAGTGTAAACAGGGTTGGTGAAAAACTGTTTTTT
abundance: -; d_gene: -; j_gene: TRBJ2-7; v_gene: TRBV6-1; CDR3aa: CASSRGQPYEQYF; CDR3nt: TGTGCCAGCAGTAGAGGGCAGCCCTACGAGCAGTACTTC
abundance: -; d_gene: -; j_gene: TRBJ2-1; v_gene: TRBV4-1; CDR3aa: CASSQDLGARYSYNEQFF; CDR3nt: TGCGCCAGCAGCCAAGATTTGGGAGCGAGGTACTCCTACAATGAGCAGTTCTTC
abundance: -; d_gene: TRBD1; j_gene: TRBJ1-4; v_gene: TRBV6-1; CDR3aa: CASKRTGGNEKLFF; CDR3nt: TGTGCCAGCAAGCGGACAGGGGGGAATGAAAAACTGTTTTTT
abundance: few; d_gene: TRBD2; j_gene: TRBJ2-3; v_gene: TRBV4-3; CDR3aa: CASSQELGLADTQYF; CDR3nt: TGCGCCAGCAGCCAAGAGTTGGGACTAGCGGATACGCAGTATTTT
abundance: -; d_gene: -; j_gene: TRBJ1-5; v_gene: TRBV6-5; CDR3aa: CASTLGGGQPQHF; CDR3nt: TGTGCCAGCACCTTGGGAGGGGGTCAGCCCCAGCATTTT
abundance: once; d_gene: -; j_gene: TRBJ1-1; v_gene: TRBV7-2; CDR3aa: CASSFSGVNTEAFF; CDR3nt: TGTGCCAGCAGCTTTTCGGGGGTGAACACTGAAGCTTTCTTT
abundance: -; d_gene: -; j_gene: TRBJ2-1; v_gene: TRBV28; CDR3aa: CATKTGFSSYNEQFF; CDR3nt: TGTGCCACCAAAACAGGGTTCTCGTCCTACAATGAGCAGTTCTTC
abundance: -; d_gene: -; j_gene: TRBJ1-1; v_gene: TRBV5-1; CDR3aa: CASSLAEGGVTEAFF; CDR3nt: TGCGCCAGCAGCTTGGCCGAGGGGGGGGTCACTGAAGCTTTCTTT
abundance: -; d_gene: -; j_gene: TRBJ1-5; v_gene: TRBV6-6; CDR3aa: CASSYSGRSVQPQHF; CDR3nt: TGTGCCAGCAGTTACTCGGGCAGGTCGGTTCAGCCCCAGCATTTT
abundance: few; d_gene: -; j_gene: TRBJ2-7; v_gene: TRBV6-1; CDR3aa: CASSLDLAHYEQYF; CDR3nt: TGTGCCAGCAGTCTCGATCTGGCCCACTACGAGCAGTACTTC
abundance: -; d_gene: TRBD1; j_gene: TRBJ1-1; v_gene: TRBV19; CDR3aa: CASSLTGGKNTEAFF; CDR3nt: TGTGCCAGTAGTCTGACAGGGGGGAAGAACACTGAAGCTTTCTTT
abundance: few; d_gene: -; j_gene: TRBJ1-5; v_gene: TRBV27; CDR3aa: CASSLSGASGTQHF; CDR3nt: TGTGCCAGCAGTTTATCGGGGGCGTCAGGGACCCAGCATTTT
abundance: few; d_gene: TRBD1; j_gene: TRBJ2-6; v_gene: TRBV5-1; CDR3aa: CASTLDRAGANVLTF; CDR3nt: TGCGCCAGCACCCTTGACAGGGCTGGGGCCAACGTCCTGACTTTC
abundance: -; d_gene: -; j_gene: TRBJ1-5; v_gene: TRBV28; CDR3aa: CASSFQGSGYQPQHF; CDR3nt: TGTGCCAGCAGTTTCCAGGGTTCGGGTTATCAGCCCCAGCATTTT
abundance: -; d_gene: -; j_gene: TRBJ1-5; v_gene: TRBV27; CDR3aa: CASSQWQGSNQPQHF; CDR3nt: TGTGCCAGCAGTCAGTGGCAGGGGTCAAATCAGCCCCAGCATTTT
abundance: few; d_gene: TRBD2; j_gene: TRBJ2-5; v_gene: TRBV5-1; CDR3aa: CASSPGLAETLGETQYF; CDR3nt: TGCGCCAGCAGCCCAGGACTAGCGGAGACCTTAGGGGAGACCCAGTACTTC